These T cell receptor beta chains were read from a single sample in a study of blood T cell repertoires in COVID-19. Using immunoSEQ multiplex PCR, the repertoire was profiled, and TCRdb retains in-frame clones only, with some absent. The table has 150,000 to 200,000 clones, 60% to 85% seen once; the top ten hold approximately 8.6%. The sample consisted of peripheral blood. All receptors come from a woman aged 45-65 years with active or convalescent COVID-19. Each CDR3 is given with its conserved first and last residue. The order of the fields is V gene, D gene, J gene, CDR3 protein. The D gene is left open where the match is weak.

TRBV18	TRBD2	TRBJ2-1	CASSPGTSGRSQEQFF
TRBV29-1	.	TRBJ1-1	CSVSRALVNTEAFF
TRBV29-1	TRBD1	TRBJ2-1	CSADRAALNEQFF
TRBV28	TRBD1	TRBJ2-5	CASSSYRQGREETQYF
TRBV6-5	.	TRBJ2-7	CASRSNRDIAYEQYF
TRBV13	.	TRBJ1-4	CASSLGGRGSEKLFF
TRBV4-2	TRBD2	TRBJ2-1	CASSQEGTSDNEQFF
TRBV2	.	TRBJ1-5	CASSQSNQPQHF
TRBV6-1	TRBD1	TRBJ1-6	CASSEDRGFNSPLHF
TRBV3-1/TRBV3-2	.	TRBJ1-1	CASRVSQALNTEAFF
TRBV4-3	TRBD1	TRBJ2-4	CASSQTDRQNIQYF
TRBV27	.	TRBJ2-4	CASNTWDLGNIQYF
TRBV18	TRBD1	TRBJ1-2	CASSPDRGYGYTF
TRBV27	.	TRBJ2-2	CASSLEFRRLTGELFF
TRBV6-1	.	TRBJ1-2	CASSERNKNYGYTF
TRBV4-1	TRBD2	TRBJ2-3	CASSQEGSAGGPRGTDTQYF
TRBV6-5	TRBD2	TRBJ2-1	CASSYAFSGVNEQFF
TRBV7-9	.	TRBJ2-1	CASSFRRASYNEQFF
TRBV7-7	.	TRBJ2-1	CASSPGLGDEQFF
TRBV2	TRBD1	TRBJ2-5	CASSEGEQGARVTQYF
TRBV19	TRBD1	TRBJ1-2	CASSPQGARGYTF
TRBV3-1/TRBV3-2	.	TRBJ1-1	CASSQYRVGAFF
TRBV12-5	TRBD2	TRBJ2-3	CASGPRGLAGNTDTQYF
TRBV5-6	.	TRBJ1-1	CASSSFRGGSTEAFF
TRBV19	TRBD1	TRBJ1-2	CASSIVSGTVRSRYGYTF
TRBV28	.	TRBJ2-1	CASSIRGTPYNEQFF
TRBV19	.	TRBJ2-2	CASRRDSNTGELFF
TRBV6-6	.	TRBJ1-1	CASSYHTENTEAFF
TRBV19	TRBD1	TRBJ1-5	CASSSGQGFAPQPQHF
TRBV4-2	TRBD1	TRBJ1-6	CASSQHDRAVTYNSPLHF
TRBV4-1	.	TRBJ1-3	CASSQEGIAGPGNTIYF
TRBV6-5	.	TRBJ1-5	CASFRDSRSSQHF